This section outlines one T cell receptor (beta chain) sequence together with its context. What it recognizes is unknown. The source of the sample is a study of T cell repertoires in cytomegalovirus infection. At the level of the study: Indications came from public TCR beta signatures; they pointed to CMV infection and to a matching HLA type.

TCRdb analysed the reads with MiXCR anew, one entry per CDR3 protein. Of about 150,000 distinct CDR3 sequences listed, 20% to 25% are singletons. V was shortened by 6 bases and J by 7 bases, with 16 bases between the two germline ends. Germline V gene lookup returns CDR1 LNHDA and CDR2 SQIVND (reference sequence). This CDR3 is 14 amino acids long. General observations from the study: The ex vivo response was dominated by HLA-C-restricted CMV-specific TCR beta clonotypes. Based on cumulative public TCR beta family frequency, carriers of CMV plus the relevant HLA were identified.

Sequencing was done on a sample of PBMCs. The sequence was collected from a human donor in good health (CMV status not recorded). Some clones in this sample may be carry-over from other donors' samples. V gene TRBV19 combines with J gene TRBJ2-1; no definite D call. CDR3 protein: CASSLVGPRNEQFF. CDR3 coding DNA: TGTGCCAGTAGCCTTGTGGGTCCAAGGAATGAGCAGTTCTTC. Full variable domain (outside the CDR3, taken from reference TRBV19 and TRBJ2-1): DGGITQSPKYLFRKEGQNVTLSCEQNLNHDAMYWYRQDPGQGLRLIYYSQIVNDFQKGDIAEGYSVSREKKESFPLTVTSAQKNPTAFYLCASSLVGPRNEQFFGPGTRLTVL.